This record concerns one TCR beta chain sequence. This CDR3 comprises 14 residues. CDR1 MNHEY and CDR2 SVGAGI come from the germline V gene. The ends were cut back, 6 bases at V and 1 base at J, with 13 bases in the middle. The repertoire was sequenced with immunoSEQ multiplex PCR; TCRdb's copy has only in-frame clones and lacks some. The data hold 35,000 to 50,000 clones, with about 88% observed a single time. These data come from a study of blood T cell repertoires in COVID-19. Sequencing was performed on peripheral blood. The source is a human donor in a cohort sampled during active COVID-19. V and J are TRBV6-5 and TRBJ2-7; D might be TRBD1 (6 bases). The CDR3 is CASRKDRISYEQYF. The CDR3 bases are TGTGCCAGCAGGAAGGACAGAATATCCTACGAGCAGTACTTC.